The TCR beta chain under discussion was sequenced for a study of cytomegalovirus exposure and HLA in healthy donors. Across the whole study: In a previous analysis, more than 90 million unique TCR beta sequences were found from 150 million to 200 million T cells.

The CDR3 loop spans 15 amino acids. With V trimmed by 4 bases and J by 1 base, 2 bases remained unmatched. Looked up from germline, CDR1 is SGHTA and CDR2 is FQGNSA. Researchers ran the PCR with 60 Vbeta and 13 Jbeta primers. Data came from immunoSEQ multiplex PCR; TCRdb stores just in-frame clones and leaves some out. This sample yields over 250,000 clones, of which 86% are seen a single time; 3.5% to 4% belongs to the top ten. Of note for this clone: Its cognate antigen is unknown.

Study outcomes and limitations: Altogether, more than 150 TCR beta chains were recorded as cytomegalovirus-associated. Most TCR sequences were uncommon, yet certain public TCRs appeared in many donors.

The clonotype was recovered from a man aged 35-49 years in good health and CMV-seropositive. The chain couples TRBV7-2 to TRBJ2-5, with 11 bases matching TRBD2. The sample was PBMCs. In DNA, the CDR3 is TGTGCCAGCAGCTCAGGGACTAGCGGCCAAGAGACCCAGTACTTC. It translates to CASSSGTSGQETQYF.